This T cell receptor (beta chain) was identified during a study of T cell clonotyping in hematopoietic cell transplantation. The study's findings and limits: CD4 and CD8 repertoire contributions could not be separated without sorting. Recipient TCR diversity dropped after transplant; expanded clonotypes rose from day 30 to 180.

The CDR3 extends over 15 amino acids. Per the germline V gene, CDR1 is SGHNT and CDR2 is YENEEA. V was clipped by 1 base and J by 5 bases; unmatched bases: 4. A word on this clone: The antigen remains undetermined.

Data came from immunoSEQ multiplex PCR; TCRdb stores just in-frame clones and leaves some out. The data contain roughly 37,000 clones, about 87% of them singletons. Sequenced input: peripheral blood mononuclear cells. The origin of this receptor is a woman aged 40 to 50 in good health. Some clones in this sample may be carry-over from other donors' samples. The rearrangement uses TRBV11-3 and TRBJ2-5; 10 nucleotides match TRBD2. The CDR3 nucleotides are TGTGCCAGCAGCTTAGGGGGACTAGCGTCCGAGACCCAGTACTTC. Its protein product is CASSLGGLASETQYF.